This T cell receptor (beta chain) came from a study of blood T cell repertoires in COVID-19. Looking at the study overall: Sites across the United States, Italy and Spain contributed samples from acute and convalescent COVID-19.

The method was immunoSEQ multiplex PCR; TCRdb's version includes in-frame clones alone and lacks a portion of them. Here the sample spans 180,000 or so clones, approximately 80% being singletons. Specimen: PBMCs or T cells enriched from blood (not recorded which). The TCR originated in a man aged 50-59 years who had recovered from COVID-19.

CDR3 coding DNA: TGTGCCAGTAGTCAGGCTTTGTACAACACAGATACGCAGTATTTT. Its protein is CASSQALYNTDTQYF. J is TRBJ2-3 and V is TRBV19; D is uncertain. V lost 5 bases and J 2 bases, leaving 14 bases between the germline ends. The CDR3 has 15 residues. The V gene's germline CDR1 is LNHDA and CDR2 SQIVND (reference sequence).